This passage covers 10 T cell receptor beta chains from one sample sequenced in a study of identical twins (dated by TCRdb to the mid-2010s). The library was built by means of 5' RACE. TCRdb records Illumina HiSeq 2000 as the sequencer. TCRdb reprocessed the public reads (quality trimming at Q25 with fastp, clone calling with MiXCR) and kept in-frame beta chains. Each CDR3 protein gets just one entry, which takes the most common genes and DNA from the rows behind it. The sample yields fewer than 250,000 distinct CDR3 sequences; 5.5% to 7% were counted once. Jointly, the top ten make up under 4% of the sample. In addition, the sample was reused for a study of yellow fever vaccine responses in identical twins.

The sample comprised memory (CD45RO+) T cells sorted from blood. In light of the paper, this sample's cell subset or site label describes: CD45RO+ enriched T cells. These receptors were obtained from a woman in her late teens or twenties in good health.

The V gene is TRBV11-1, the J gene TRBJ1-1; D unresolved. V lost 1 base, J lost 5 bases, and 14 bases lay in between. The CDR3 spans 15 residues. Germline CDR1 reads SGHAT; CDR2 reads FQDESV (reference sequence). The CDR3: CASSLVTGIGTEAFF. The CDR3 DNA sequence: TGTGCCAGCAGCTTAGTAACGGGTATCGGGACTGAAGCTTTCTTT.

The CDR3 coding sequence is TGTGCCAGCAGTGTTGGCGGCATTCAGTACTTC. Translation gives CASSVGGIQYF. The chain uses TRBV2 and TRBJ2-4; D is uncertain. This CDR3 region has 11 residues. Trimming removed 4 bases at V and 9 bases at J, with 7 bases between. From germline, CDR1 is SNHLY and CDR2 FYNNEI.

This clonotype was seen repeatedly, ten times or more. The chain has TRBV6-1 and TRBJ2-6; no definite D call. Germline-derived CDR1 and CDR2 are MNHNS and SASEGT. Trimming left V 10 bases short and J 5 bases short, with 12 bases between. The CDR3 contains 13 residues. In nucleotides, the CDR3 is TGTGCCACCTCAGGCTTTTGGGCCAACGTCCTGACTTTC. As protein: CATSGFWANVLTF.

This clonotype was found many times. The chain has TRBV28 and TRBJ2-1, with 12 bases that match TRBD2. Per germline, CDR1 MDHEN and CDR2 SYDVKM. Losses at the gene ends were 3 bases for V and 10 bases for J; bases not matched to a gene: 13. The CDR3 consists of 17 residues. In nucleotides, the CDR3 is TGTGCCAGCAGTTTTATCGGACTAGCGGGGCAAATTAAAGAGCAGTTCTTC. Its protein is CASSFIGLAGQIKEQFF.

A few counts support this clonotype. The DNA for the CDR3 is TGCGCCAGCAGCTTTACGGGGGGTTTTACAGATACGCAGTATTTT. Residues: CASSFTGGFTDTQYF. The rearrangement links TRBV5-1 to TRBJ2-3; 7 bases are shared with TRBD2. With V trimmed by 2 bases and J by 3 bases, 6 bases remained unmatched. CDR3 length: 15 residues. The germline V gene has CDR1 SGHRS and CDR2 YFSETQ.

This chain connects TRBV11-2 to TRBJ2-1; 7 bases align to TRBD1. This CDR3 has 15 amino acids. Trimming took 7 bases from V and 4 from J; bases not matched to a gene: 10. Germline assignment: CDR1 SGHAT and CDR2 FQNNGV. CDR3 in amino acids: CASNTKGAYYNEQFF. In nucleotides, the CDR3 is TGTGCCAGCAACACAAAGGGGGCGTATTACAATGAGCAGTTCTTC.

This clonotype was picked up one time. The chain joins TRBV7-9 to TRBJ2-1, with 8 bases aligning to TRBD2. There are 16 residues in the CDR3. The V gene's germline CDR1 is SEHNR and CDR2 FQNEAQ (reference sequence). With 3 bases clipped from V and 6 bases from J, the junction kept 10 bases outside the gene matches. CDR3: CASSLGLGLEGNEQFF. The DNA of the CDR3 is TGTGCCAGCAGCTTGGGTCTGGGACTAGAAGGCAATGAGCAGTTCTTC.

This clonotype turned up a few times. The chain couples TRBV20-1 to TRBJ2-1; TRBD2 matches at 7 bases. Germline loops: CDR1 DFQATT, CDR2 SNEGSKA (reference sequence). This CDR3 has 13 residues. Trimming at V came to 1 base and at J to 4 bases, leaving 1 base not matched to a gene. The CDR3 sequence is CSARAAGYNEQFF. DNA of the CDR3: TGCAGTGCTAGAGCAGCGGGGTACAATGAGCAGTTCTTC.

This clonotype was observed a handful of times. The gene calls are TRBV14 and TRBJ2-3, with a tentative D call TRBD2 (6 bases). CDR3 length equals 13 residues. Germline assignment: CDR1 SGHDN and CDR2 FVKESK. Trimming removed 4 bases at V and 5 bases at J, with 10 bases between. The CDR3 here is CASSRRVQDTQYF. The CDR3 DNA is TGTGCCAGCAGCCGGAGGGTTCAAGATACGCAGTATTTT.

This clonotype was seen at least ten times. The chain uses TRBV29-1 and TRBJ1-2; 7 bases agree with TRBD1. Germline loops: CDR1 SQVTM, CDR2 ANQGSEA. The CDR3 consists of 12 residues. Trimming took 7 bases from V and 2 from J; bases not matched to a gene: 4. DNA for the CDR3: TGCAGCGGACGACAGGGAAACTATGGCTACACCTTC. This codes for CSGRQGNYGYTF.